The clone carrying this TCR beta chain was seen repeatedly, ten times or more. Its antigen remains unknown. The data stem from a study of response to subunit inactivated influenza vaccine. General observations from the study: Authors suggested seasonal influenza vaccinations each recruit few new T cells.

This CDR3 is built from 11 residues. Trimming took 7 bases from V and 8 from J; bases not matched to a gene: 6. CDR1 is SQVTM, CDR2 ANQGSEA, per germline. TCRdb itself ran the RT-PCR reads through MiXCR, one entry per CDR3 protein. Among about 780,000 distinct CDR3 sequences listed, approximately 17% were seen once. This TCR was sampled from a man aged 50 to 59 who received an inactivated influenza vaccine. The V and J genes are TRBV29-1 and TRBJ1-2, with 8 bases matching TRBD1. The specimen comprised PBMCs from blood, sampled 5 days after vaccination. CDR3 residues: CSGGQGDGYTF. CDR3 DNA: TGCAGCGGTGGACAGGGTGACGGCTACACCTTC.